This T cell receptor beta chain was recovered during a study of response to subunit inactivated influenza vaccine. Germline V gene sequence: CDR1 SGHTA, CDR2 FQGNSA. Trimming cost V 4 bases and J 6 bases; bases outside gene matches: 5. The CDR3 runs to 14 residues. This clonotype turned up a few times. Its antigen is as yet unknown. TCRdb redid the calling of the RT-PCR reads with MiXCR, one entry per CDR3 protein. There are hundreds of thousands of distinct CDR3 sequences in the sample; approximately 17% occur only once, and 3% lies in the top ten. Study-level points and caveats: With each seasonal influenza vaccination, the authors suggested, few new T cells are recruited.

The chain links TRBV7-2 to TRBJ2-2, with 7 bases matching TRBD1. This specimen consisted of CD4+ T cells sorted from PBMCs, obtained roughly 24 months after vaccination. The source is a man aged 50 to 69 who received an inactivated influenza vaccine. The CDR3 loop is CASSSDRASGELFF. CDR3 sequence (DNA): TGTGCCAGCAGCTCCGACAGGGCCTCCGGGGAGCTGTTTTTT.